This T cell receptor beta chain was obtained from a study of cytomegalovirus exposure and HLA in healthy donors. The assay was immunoSEQ multiplex PCR, and TCRdb's table has in-frame clones only and misses some. There are about 110,000 clones in the sample; roughly 84% occur only once, and 3% lies in the top ten. General study findings and limits: Reports showed the classifier diagnosing cytomegalovirus status with high specificity and sensitivity.

Trimming took 5 bases from V and 1 from J, leaving 21 bases between them. The CDR3 length is 17 residues. From germline, CDR1 is SGHTA and CDR2 FQGNSA. A remark on this clone: Antigen specificity is unknown.

V usage is TRBV7-2 and J usage is TRBJ2-7; D perhaps matches TRBD2 (7 bases). The source material was PBMCs. The sequence derives from a woman aged 18-29 years in good health and CMV-seronegative. For the CDR3, the DNA is TGTGCCAGCAGCCTCTACCTGGGAGGGGGTATATCCTACGAGCAGTACTTC. Translated: CASSLYLGGGISYEQYF.